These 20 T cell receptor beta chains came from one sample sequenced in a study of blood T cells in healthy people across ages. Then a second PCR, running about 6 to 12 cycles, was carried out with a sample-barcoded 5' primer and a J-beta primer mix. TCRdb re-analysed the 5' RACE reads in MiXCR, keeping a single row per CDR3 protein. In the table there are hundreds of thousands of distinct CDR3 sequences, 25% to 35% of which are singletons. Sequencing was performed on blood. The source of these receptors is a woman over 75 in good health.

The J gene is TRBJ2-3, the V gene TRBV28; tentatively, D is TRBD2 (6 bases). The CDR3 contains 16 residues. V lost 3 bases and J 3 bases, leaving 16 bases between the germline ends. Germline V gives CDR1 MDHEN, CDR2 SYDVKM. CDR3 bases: TGTGCCAGCAGTTTTATGGGAGGCCGAAGGACAGATACGCAGTATTTT. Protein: CASSFMGGRRTDTQYF.

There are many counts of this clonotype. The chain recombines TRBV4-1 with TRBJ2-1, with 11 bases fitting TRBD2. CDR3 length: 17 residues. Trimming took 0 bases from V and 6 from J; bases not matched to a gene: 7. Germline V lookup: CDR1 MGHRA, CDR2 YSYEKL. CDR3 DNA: TGCGCCAGCAGCCAAGAATGGCTAGCGGGGGGAATCAATGAGCAGTTCTTC. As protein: CASSQEWLAGGINEQFF.

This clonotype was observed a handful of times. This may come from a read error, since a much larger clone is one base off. The DNA of the CDR3 is TGCAGTGCTGGGCTCGTAGCGCGCTCCTACAATGAGCAGTACTTC. This gives the protein CSAGLVARSYNEQYF. V usage is TRBV20-1 and J usage is TRBJ2-1, with D possibly being TRBD2 (5 bases). Matching the DNA end better, TRBJ2-7 makes the J call doubtful. The CDR3 runs to 15 residues. Per the germline V gene, CDR1 is DFQATT and CDR2 is SNEGSKA (reference sequence).

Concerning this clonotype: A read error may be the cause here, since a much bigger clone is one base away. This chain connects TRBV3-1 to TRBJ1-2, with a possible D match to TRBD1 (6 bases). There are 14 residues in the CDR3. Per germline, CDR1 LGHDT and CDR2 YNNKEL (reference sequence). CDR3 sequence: CTSSHFGGQYGYTF. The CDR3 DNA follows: TGTACCAGCAGCCATTTCGGCGGACAGTACGGCTACACCTTC.

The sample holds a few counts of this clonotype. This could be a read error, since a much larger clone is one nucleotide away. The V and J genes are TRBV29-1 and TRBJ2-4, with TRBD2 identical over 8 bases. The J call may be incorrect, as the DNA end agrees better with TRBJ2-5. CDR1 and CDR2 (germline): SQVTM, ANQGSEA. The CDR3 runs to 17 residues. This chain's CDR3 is CSVESGGSDSVWETQYF. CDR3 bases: TGCAGCGTTGAGTCGGGGGGGAGTGACTCAGTTTGGGAGACCCAGTACTTC.

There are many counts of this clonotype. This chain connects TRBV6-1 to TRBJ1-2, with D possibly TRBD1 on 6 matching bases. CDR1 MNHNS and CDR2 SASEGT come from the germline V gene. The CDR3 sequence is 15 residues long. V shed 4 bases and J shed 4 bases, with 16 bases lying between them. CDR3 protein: CASSVQEGGLYGYTF. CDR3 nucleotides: TGTGCCAGCAGTGTCCAAGAAGGGGGGCTCTATGGCTACACCTTC.

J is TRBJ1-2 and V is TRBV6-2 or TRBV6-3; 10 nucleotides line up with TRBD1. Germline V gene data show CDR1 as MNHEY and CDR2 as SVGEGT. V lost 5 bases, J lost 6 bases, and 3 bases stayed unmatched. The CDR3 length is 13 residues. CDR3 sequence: CASSRQGANGYTF. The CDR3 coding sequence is TGTGCCAGCAGTCGACAGGGGGCTAATGGCTACACCTTC.

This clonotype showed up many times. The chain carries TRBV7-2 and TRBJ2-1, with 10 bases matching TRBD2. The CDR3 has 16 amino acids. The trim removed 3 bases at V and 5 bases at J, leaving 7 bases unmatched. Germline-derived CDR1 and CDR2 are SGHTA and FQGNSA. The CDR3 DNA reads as TGTGCCAGCAGCTTGTACCTAGCGGGGGACCACAATGAGCAGTTCTTC. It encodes CASSLYLAGDHNEQFF.

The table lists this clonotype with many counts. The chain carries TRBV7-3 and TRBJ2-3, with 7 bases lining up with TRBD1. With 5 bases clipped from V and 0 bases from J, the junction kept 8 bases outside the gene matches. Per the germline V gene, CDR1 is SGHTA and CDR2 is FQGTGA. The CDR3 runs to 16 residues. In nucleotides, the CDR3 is TGTGCCAGCAGCCTACAGACAGGGCACAGCACAGATACGCAGTATTTT. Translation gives CASSLQTGHSTDTQYF.

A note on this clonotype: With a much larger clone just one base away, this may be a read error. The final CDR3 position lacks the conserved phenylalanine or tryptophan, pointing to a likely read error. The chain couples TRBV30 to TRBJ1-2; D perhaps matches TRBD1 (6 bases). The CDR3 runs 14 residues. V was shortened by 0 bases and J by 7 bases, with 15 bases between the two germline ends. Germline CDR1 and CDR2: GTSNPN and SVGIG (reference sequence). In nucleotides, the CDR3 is TGTGCCTGGAGTGTATTCCAGGGGTCGGCTGGCTACACCTGC. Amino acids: CAWSVFQGSAGYTC.

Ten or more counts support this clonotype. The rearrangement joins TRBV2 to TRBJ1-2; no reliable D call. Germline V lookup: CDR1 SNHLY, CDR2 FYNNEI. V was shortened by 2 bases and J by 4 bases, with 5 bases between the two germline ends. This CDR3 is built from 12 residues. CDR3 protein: CASSEWSYGYTF. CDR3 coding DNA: TGTGCCAGCAGTGAATGGAGCTATGGCTACACCTTC.

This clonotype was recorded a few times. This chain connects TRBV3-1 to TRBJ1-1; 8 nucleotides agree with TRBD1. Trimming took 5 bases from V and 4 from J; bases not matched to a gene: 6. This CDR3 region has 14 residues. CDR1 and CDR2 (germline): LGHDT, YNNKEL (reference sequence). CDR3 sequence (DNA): TGTGCCAGCAGCACCGACAGGGGAGCCACTGAAGCTTTCTTT. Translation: CASSTDRGATEAFF.

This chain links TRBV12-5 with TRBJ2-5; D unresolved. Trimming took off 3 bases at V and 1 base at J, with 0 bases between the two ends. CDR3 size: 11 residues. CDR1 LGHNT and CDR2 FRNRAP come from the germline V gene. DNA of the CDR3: TGTGCTAGTGGTTTCCAAGAGACCCAGTACTTC. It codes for CASGFQETQYF.

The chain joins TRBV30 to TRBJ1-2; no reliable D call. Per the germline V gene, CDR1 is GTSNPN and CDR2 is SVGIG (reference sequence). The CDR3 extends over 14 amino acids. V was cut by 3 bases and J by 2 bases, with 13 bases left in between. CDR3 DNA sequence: TGTGCCTGGAGGGTCTCCTGGCCAAACTATGGCTACACCTTC. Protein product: CAWRVSWPNYGYTF. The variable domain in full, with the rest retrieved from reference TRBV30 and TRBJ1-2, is SQTIHQWPATLVQPVGSPLSLECTVEGTSNPNLYWYRQAAGRGLQLLFYSVGIGQISSEVPQNLSASRPQDRQFILSSKKLLLSDSGFYLCAWRVSWPNYGYTFGSGTRLTVV.

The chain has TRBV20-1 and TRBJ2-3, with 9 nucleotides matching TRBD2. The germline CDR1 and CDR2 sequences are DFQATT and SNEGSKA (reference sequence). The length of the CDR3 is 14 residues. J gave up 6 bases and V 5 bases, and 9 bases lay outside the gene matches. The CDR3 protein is CSAGLAGVGDTQYF. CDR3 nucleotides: TGCAGTGCTGGGTTAGCGGGAGTGGGGGATACGCAGTATTTT.

The CDR3 region has the DNA TGTGCCAGCAGCTCGACTAGCGGGGGCCTAACCTACGAGCAGTACTTC. Its translation: CASSSTSGGLTYEQYF. The chain carries TRBV7-2 and TRBJ2-7; 12 nucleotides align to TRBD2. CDR3 length equals 16 residues. V gave up 4 bases and J gave up 2 bases; unmatched junction bases: 6. Germline V gives CDR1 SGHTA, CDR2 FQGNSA.

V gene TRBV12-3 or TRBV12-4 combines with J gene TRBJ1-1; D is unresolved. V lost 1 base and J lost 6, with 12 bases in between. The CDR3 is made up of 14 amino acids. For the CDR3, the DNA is TGTGCCAGCAGTTTAGTGGGTCGTATGGCTGAAGCTTTCTTT. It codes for CASSLVGRMAEAFF.

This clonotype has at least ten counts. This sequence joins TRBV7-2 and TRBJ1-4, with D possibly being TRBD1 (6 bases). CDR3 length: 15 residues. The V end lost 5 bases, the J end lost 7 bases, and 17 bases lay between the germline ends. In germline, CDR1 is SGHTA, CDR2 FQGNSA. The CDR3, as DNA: TGTGCCAGCAGCCCGCGGGGGGCGCAGGGTGAAAAACTGTTTTTT. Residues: CASSPRGAQGEKLFF.

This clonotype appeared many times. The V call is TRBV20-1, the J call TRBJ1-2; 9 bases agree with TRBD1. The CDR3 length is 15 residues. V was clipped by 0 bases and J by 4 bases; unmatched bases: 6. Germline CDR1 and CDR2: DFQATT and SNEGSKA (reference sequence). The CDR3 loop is CSARDRGTGSYGYTF. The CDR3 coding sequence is TGCAGTGCTAGAGATAGGGGGACAGGGAGCTATGGCTACACCTTC.

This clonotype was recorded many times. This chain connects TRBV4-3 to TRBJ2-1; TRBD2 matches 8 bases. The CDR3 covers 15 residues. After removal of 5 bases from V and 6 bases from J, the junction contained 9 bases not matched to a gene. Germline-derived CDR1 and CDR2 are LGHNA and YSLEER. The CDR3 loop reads CASSITSGGFNEQFF. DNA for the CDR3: TGCGCCAGCAGCATCACTAGCGGAGGATTCAATGAGCAGTTCTTC.